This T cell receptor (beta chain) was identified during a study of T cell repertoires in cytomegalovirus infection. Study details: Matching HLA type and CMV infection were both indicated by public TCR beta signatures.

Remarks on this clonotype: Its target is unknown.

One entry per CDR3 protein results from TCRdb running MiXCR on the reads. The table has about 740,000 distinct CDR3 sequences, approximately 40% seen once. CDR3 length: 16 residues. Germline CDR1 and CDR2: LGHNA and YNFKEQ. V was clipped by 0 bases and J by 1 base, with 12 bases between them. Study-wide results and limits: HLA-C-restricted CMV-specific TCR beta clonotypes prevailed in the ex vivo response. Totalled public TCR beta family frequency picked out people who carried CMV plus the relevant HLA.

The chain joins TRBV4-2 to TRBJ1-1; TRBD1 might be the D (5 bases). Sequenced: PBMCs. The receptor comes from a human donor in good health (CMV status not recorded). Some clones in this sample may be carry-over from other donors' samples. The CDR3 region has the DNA TGTGCCAGCAGCCAAGATCTGGGGCGACAGAACACTGAAGCTTTCTTT. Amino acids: CASSQDLGRQNTEAFF.